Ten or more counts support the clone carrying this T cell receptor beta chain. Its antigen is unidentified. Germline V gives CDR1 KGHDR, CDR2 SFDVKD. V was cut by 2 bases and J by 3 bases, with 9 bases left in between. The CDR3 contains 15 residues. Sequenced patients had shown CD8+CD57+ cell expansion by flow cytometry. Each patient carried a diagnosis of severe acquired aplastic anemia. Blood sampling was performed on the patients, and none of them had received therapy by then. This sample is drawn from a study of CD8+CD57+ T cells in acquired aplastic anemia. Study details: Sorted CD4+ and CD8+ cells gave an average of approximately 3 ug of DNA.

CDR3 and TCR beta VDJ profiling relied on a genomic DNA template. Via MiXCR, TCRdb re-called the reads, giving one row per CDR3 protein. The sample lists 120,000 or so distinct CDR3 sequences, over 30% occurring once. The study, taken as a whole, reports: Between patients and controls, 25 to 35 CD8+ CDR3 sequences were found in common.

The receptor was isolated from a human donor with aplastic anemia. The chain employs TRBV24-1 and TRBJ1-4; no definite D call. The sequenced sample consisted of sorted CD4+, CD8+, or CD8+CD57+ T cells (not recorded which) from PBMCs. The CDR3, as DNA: TGTGCCACCAGTGATTCGGGAGTGGCTAATGAAAAACTGTTTTTT. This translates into CATSDSGVANEKLFF.